The clone carrying this T cell receptor beta chain was observed a handful of times. In the source study's methods: Amplification of reference gene primers was used by the study to estimate nucleated cell counts. The data were produced by immunoSEQ multiplex PCR, yet TCRdb's version contains in-frame clones alone and is incomplete. V, J and clone size are taken as reported in that table, and D and trimming were inferred from the DNA itself. The sample lists about 220,000 clones; approximately 80% were seen once. CDR3 length: 15 amino acids. CDR1 and CDR2 (germline): SGHTA, FQGNSA. V lost 2 bases to trimming and J lost 2 bases, with 10 bases between them. The sample comes from a study of blood T cell repertoires in COVID-19. Study in general: Whether acute or convalescent, the COVID-19 samples came from the United States, Italy and Spain. The cDNA or gDNA used as material had been derived from T cells, B-cell-depleted T cells, or PBMCs.

The chain couples TRBV7-2 to TRBJ1-3; D might be TRBD1 (5 bases). Sample: peripheral blood. This TCR came from a human donor in a cohort sampled during active COVID-19. CDR3: CASSLWAGTGNTIYF. The CDR3 nucleotides are TGTGCCAGCAGCTTATGGGCAGGGACTGGAAACACCATATATTTT.